What follows describes a single T cell receptor beta chain. As yet, its antigen is unknown. The record originates from a study of OX40 agonist ivuxolimab in advanced cancers. Study at large: Patients were dosed with the agonistic anti-OX40 (CD134) antibody ivuxolimab. Cohort: 65% to 90% men, mean age roughly 60, aged roughly 20 to 79. Study-wide results and caveats: CD8+ T cells averaged more expanded clones than CD4+. Antigen targets of the expanded peripheral T cells went undetermined.

Repertoires were generated with immunoSEQ multiplex PCR, while TCRdb's copy carries only in-frame clones and drops some. The sample includes fewer than 65,000 clones, around 89% of them seen just once. CDR1 and CDR2 (germline): SGHNT, YYREEE (reference sequence). CDR3 length: 13 amino acids. The V and J ends lost 4 bases and 10 bases, in that order; junction bases with no gene match: 7. The sequence was obtained from an adult with an advanced solid tumor such as melanoma, head and neck, liver or kidney cancer. This chain links TRBV5-4 with TRBJ1-5; 8 positions agree with TRBD1. The sequences come from CD4+ or CD8+ T cells sorted from blood, collected in a trial of the OX40 agonist ivuxolimab. For the CDR3, the DNA is TGTGCCAGCAGCGCGTCAGGGGGCGATCCCCAGCATTTT. Translation gives CASSASGGDPQHF.